The entry below gives a single T cell receptor (beta chain) sequence along with its context. Its antigen remains unidentified. The data were taken from a study of T cell repertoires in cytomegalovirus infection. Overall study context: TCR beta signatures that were public indicated CMV infection and matching HLA type. Study observations and caveats: The study found HLA-C-restricted CMV-specific TCR beta clonotypes dominating the ex vivo response.

TCRdb independently ran MiXCR on the reads; one entry per CDR3 protein. The data contain some 920,000 distinct CDR3 sequences, roughly 30% of them singletons. The CDR3 loop spans 14 amino acids. With 6 bases clipped from V and 4 bases from J, the junction kept 5 bases outside the gene matches. Here the sequenced sample was cultured CD8+ T cells from PBMCs, taken from culture after CMV antigen stimulation. This receptor was obtained from a human donor in good health (CMV status not recorded). Some clones in this sample may be carry-over from other donors' samples. V and J are TRBV12-3 or TRBV12-4 and TRBJ2-2, with 7 bases identical to TRBD1. This CDR3 reads CASSRAGGTGELFF. The CDR3 DNA is TGTGCCAGCAGCCGCGCAGGGGGCACCGGGGAGCTGTTTTTT.